One sample yielded the 12 T cell receptor beta chains listed below, sequenced in a study of CD8 T cells in ankylosing spondylitis (dated by TCRdb to about 2017). Libraries were prepared through 5' RACE. The listed sequencing device is Illumina HiSeq 2500. TCRdb cleaned the public reads at Q25 with fastp, built clones with MiXCR and kept in-frame beta chains. Rows are unified per CDR3 protein, each entry keeping the most common DNA and genes. This sample gives fewer than 350,000 distinct CDR3 sequences in total; more than 9% of them show up just once. The ten largest clones capture 8% to 9.5% of the sample. Sequencing used blood, either unsorted or a sorted T cell fraction (not recorded which). Receptor source: a female donor with ankylosing spondylitis or in good health (not recorded which).

This clonotype has ten or more counts. V gene TRBV20-1 combines with J gene TRBJ2-2, with D unresolved. Germline V gene lookup returns CDR1 DFQATT and CDR2 SNEGSKA (reference sequence). The V end lost 0 bases, the J end lost 4 bases, and 18 bases lay between the germline ends. The CDR3 length is 17 residues. CDR3 in DNA: TGCAGTGCTAGAGATTCAGTGGGATTTAGGTTCACCGGGGAGCTGTTTTTT. It translates to CSARDSVGFRFTGELFF.

The sample holds a few counts of this clonotype. The chain carries TRBV20-1 and TRBJ2-6; TRBD1 matches at 8 bases. The germline V gene has CDR1 DFQATT and CDR2 SNEGSKA (reference sequence). V trimming: 8 bases; J trimming: 0 bases; junction bases outside the gene matches: 9. This CDR3 has 16 residues. As DNA, the CDR3 is TGCAGTCCAGCTGACAGGGGCCGCTCTGGGGCCAACGTCCTGACTTTC. This encodes CSPADRGRSGANVLTF.

Ten or more counts support this clonotype. The chain has TRBV18 and TRBJ2-7, with D possibly TRBD1 on 5 matching bases. V dropped 1 base and J dropped 3 bases, with 10 bases sitting between them. This CDR3 has 14 residues. Germline V gives CDR1 KGHSH, CDR2 LQKENI. CDR3 sequence (DNA): TGTGCCAGCTCACCACGGCAGGGAAACTACGAGCAGTACTTC. Residues: CASSPRQGNYEQYF.

This clonotype occurred a few times. The gene calls are TRBV15 and TRBJ2-1; TRBD2 matches at 9 bases. The CDR3 spans 14 residues. Germline V gene lookup returns CDR1 LNHNV and CDR2 YYDKDF (reference sequence). The V gene end was trimmed by 8 bases and the J gene end by 3 bases; junction bases not matched to a gene: 5. The CDR3 loop is CATAGGPIYNEQFF. CDR3 DNA sequence: TGTGCCACCGCGGGAGGGCCAATCTACAATGAGCAGTTCTTC.

This clonotype was recorded many times. This chain uses TRBV5-1 with TRBJ2-1; 8 bases map to TRBD1. The CDR3 has 15 amino acids. Trimming removed 1 base from V and 6 bases from J; junction bases left unmatched: 6. Germline CDR1 reads SGHRS; CDR2 reads YFSETQ. Here the CDR3 reads CASSLKTQGGNEQFF. DNA for the CDR3: TGCGCCAGCAGCTTGAAAACACAGGGGGGCAATGAGCAGTTCTTC.

There are many counts of this clonotype. The rearrangement uses TRBV10-1 and TRBJ2-1; 7 bases agree with TRBD1. The junction had 9 bases not matched to a gene; V was cut back by 3 bases and J by 4 bases. CDR3 length: 16 residues. The germline V gene encodes CDR1 WNHNN and CDR2 SYGVQD (reference sequence). The CDR3 protein is CASSDRQGVGYNEQFF. The CDR3 nucleotides are TGCGCCAGCAGTGACCGTCAGGGGGTGGGGTACAATGAGCAGTTCTTC.

At least ten counts were recorded for this clonotype. The CDR3 spells CASRGQGGLTEAFF. The DNA of the CDR3 is TGTGCCAGCAGAGGACAGGGAGGTCTCACTGAAGCTTTCTTT. The chain is built from TRBV6-1 and TRBJ1-1; TRBD1 matches at 8 bases. In germline, CDR1 is MNHNS, CDR2 SASEGT. There are 14 residues in the CDR3. V was pared by 6 bases and J by 4 bases, with 7 bases of the junction left unmatched.

This clonotype was counted a few times. J is TRBJ2-3 and V is TRBV19, with TRBD2 matching 10 bases. There are 15 residues in the CDR3. Germline loops: CDR1 LNHDA, CDR2 SQIVND (reference sequence). Unmatched junction bases numbered 9, after V lost 8 bases and J lost 4 bases. In nucleotides, the CDR3 is TGTGCCAGTCGGCCTAGCGGGAGTTCGGCAGATACGCAGTATTTT. Amino acids: CASRPSGSSADTQYF.

This clonotype was counted at least ten times. CDR3 amino acids: CASSLGSTNTGELFF. The CDR3 DNA reads TGCGCCAGCAGCTTGGGTAGTACGAACACCGGGGAGCTGTTTTTT. This chain links TRBV5-1 with TRBJ2-2; D is unresolved. Between the trimmed V and J ends, which lost 0 bases and 0 bases, there was a span of 6 bases. The germline gives CDR1 SGHRS, CDR2 YFSETQ. CDR3 size: 15 residues.

This clonotype has only a few counts. One end of the junction varies from germline; a read error may be responsible. This chain uses TRBV20-1 with TRBJ1-6; 9 bases line up with TRBD1. The CDR3 loop spans 18 amino acids. Germline assignment: CDR1 DFQATT and CDR2 SNEGSKA (reference sequence). CDR3 bases: TGCTGTGCCCGGGGACAGGGTGAACACAGTTCCTATAATTCACCCCTCCACTTT. This sequence encodes CCARGQGEHSSYNSPLHF.

This clonotype was found many times. The chain employs TRBV5-1 and TRBJ1-1; D is unclear. The CDR3 is 13 amino acids. From germline, CDR1 is SGHRS and CDR2 YFSETQ. Between the trimmed V and J ends, which lost 4 bases and 3 bases, there was a span of 10 bases. CDR3 bases: TGCGCCAGCAGCCAACAGCAATACACTGAAGCTTTCTTT. Its protein is CASSQQQYTEAFF. The complete variable domain, with remaining parts taken from reference TRBV5-1 and TRBJ1-1, reads KAGVTQTPRYLIKTRGQQVTLSCSPISGHRSVSWYQQTPGQGLQFLFEYFSETQRNKGNFPGRFSGRQFSNSRSEMNVSTLELGDSALYLCASSQQQYTEAFFGQGTRLTVV.

This clonotype was seen ten or more times. The CDR3 loop reads CASSLIAAIYNEQFF. CDR3 DNA: TGTGCCAGCAGCCTGATCGCGGCCATCTACAATGAGCAGTTCTTC. The chain couples TRBV12-3 or TRBV12-4 to TRBJ2-1; D remains ambiguous. The CDR3 loop spans 15 amino acids. Trimming left V 6 bases short and J 3 bases short, with 15 bases between.